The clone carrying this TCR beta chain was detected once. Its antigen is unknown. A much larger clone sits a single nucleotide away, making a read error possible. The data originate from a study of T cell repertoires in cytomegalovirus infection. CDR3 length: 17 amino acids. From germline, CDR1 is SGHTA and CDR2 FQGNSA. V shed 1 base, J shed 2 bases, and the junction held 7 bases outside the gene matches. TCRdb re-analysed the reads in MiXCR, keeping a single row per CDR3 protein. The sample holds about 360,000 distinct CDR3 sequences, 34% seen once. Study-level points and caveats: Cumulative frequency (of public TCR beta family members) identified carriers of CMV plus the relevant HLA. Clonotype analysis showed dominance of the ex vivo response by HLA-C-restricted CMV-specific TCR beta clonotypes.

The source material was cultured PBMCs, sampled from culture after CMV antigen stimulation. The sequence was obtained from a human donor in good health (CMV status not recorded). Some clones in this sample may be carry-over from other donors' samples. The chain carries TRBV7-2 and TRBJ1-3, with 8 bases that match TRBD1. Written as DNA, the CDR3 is TGTGCCAGCAGCTTAGAACACAGGGGGTATACTGGAAACACCATATATTTT. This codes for CASSLEHRGYTGNTIYF.